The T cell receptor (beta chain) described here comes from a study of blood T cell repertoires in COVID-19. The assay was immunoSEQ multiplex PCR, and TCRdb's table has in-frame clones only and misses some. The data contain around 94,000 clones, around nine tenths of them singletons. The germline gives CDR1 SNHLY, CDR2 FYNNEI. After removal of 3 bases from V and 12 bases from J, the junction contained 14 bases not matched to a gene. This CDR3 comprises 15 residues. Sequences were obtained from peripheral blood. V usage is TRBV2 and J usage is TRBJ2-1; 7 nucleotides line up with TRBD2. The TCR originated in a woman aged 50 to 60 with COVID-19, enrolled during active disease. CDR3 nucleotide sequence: TGTGCCAGCAGTGAGGAGCGGGGTCTGCGCGTGTGGCAGTTCTTC. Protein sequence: CASSEERGLRVWQFF.